This T cell receptor beta chain stems from a study of Ad26.COV2.S vaccination and SARS-CoV-2 variants. In the study overall: Ad26.COV2.S arm of COV1001 included the donor. Intramuscular Ad26.COV2.S at 5x10^10 or 1x10^11 viral particles. Notes on the study in general: Once vaccination had occurred, spike-specific CD8+ and CD4+ T cell responses reportedly showed substantial breadth.

Concerning this clone itself: Its antigen is undetermined.

This sample's treatment: some 20 received Ad26.COV2.S at low or high dose, single or two shots; about 5 received placebo; per-sample allocation not given. Day 63 after the first injection of vaccine or placebo was the sampling time. The administered vaccine (an Ad26 vector) expressed Wuhan-strain SARS-CoV-2 spike. Here immunoSEQ multiplex PCR was the method, and the copy in TCRdb shows in-frame clones only, minus some. Here the sample spans under 300,000 clones, approximately 88% being singletons. Germline V gene sequence: CDR1 SNHLY, CDR2 FYNNEI. The CDR3 runs to 12 residues. V was cut by 9 bases and J by 6 bases, with 11 bases left in between.

The sequencing here drew on peripheral blood, taken in a trial of Ad26.COV2.S vaccine versus placebo. The genes are TRBV2 and TRBJ1-4, with a possible D match to TRBD1 (5 bases). This receptor was identified in a person between 18 and 65 years old who received the Ad26.COV2.S COVID-19 vaccine or a placebo. CDR3 bases: TGTGCCAGTGGCAGGGCTGATGAAAAACTGTTTTTT. This codes for CASGRADEKLFF.